The entry that follows covers one T cell receptor (beta chain) sequence. The source of the sample is a study of blood T cell repertoires in COVID-19. With 10 bases clipped from V and 7 bases from J, the junction kept 8 bases outside the gene matches. The CDR3 has 13 residues. The V gene's germline CDR1 is MGHDK and CDR2 SYGVNS. Using immunoSEQ multiplex PCR, the repertoire was profiled, and TCRdb retains in-frame clones only, with some absent. The profile shows 65,000 to 75,000 clones, roughly 81% of them singletons. The sequence was collected from a man at least 80 years old with acute or convalescent COVID-19. The genes are TRBV25-1 and TRBJ1-2, with TRBD1 matching over 11 bases. Sequenced input: peripheral blood. The CDR3 region is CATGGQGAPGYTF. CDR3 DNA: TGTGCCACCGGAGGACAGGGGGCGCCTGGCTACACCTTC.